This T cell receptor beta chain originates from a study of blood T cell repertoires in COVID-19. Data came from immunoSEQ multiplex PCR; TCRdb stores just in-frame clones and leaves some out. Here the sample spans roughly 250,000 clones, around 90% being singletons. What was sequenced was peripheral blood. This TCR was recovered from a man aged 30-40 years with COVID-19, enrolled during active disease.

CDR3: CASSSGLAGPPYQETQYF. In DNA form, the CDR3 reads TGTGCCAGCTCATCGGGACTAGCGGGGCCTCCCTACCAAGAGACCCAGTACTTC. The chain joins TRBV18 to TRBJ2-5, with 13 bases that match TRBD2. Germline trimming cut 5 bases from V and 0 bases from J; bases unmatched to any gene: 9. This CDR3 region has 18 residues. The V gene's germline CDR1 is KGHSH and CDR2 LQKENI.